The present entry profiles one T cell receptor (beta chain) with its context. Its antigen is not known. Every isolated RNA sample was fully reverse transcribed, so sequencing captured expressed TCRB transcripts. Sequenced by immunoSEQ multiplex PCR; TCRdb stores in-frame clones only, minus some. Here the sample spans more than 95,000 clones, roughly 17% being singletons. The entry originates in a study of beta chain features in type 1 diabetes. Points from the study as a whole: Type 1 diabetes patients showed a moderate but significant shortening of TCRB CDR3s in all four CD4+ subsets. Type 1 diabetes patients had VDJ junctions that carried fewer insertions and more deletions. Equally in patients and controls, shorter templates might have been favored by PCR.

CDR1 and CDR2 (germline): SNHLY, FYNNEI. This CDR3 has 12 amino acids. V was trimmed by 0 bases and J by 5 bases, leaving 4 bases between them. This clonotype was sampled from a man younger than 35 with type 1 diabetes. The rearrangement joins TRBV2 to TRBJ2-5; D is unresolved. The sample taken for sequencing was central memory CD4+ T cells from blood. The CDR3 protein is CASSEAMETQYF. In nucleotides, the CDR3 is TGTGCCAGCAGTGAAGCGATGGAGACCCAGTACTTC.